This T cell receptor beta chain appears in the sequencing data of a study of CXCR3-negative and CXCR3-positive naive CD8 T cells. Note on this clonotype: Its target is not known.

The naive CD8+ gate required CD45RO-CCR7+CD27+CD95- phenotype. General observations from the study: Upon cryopreservation, CXCR3 expression partially decreased, and most assays used fresh PBMCs. TRBV-TRBJ usage was similar across naive CXCR3 subsets but distinct in memory cells. More hydrophobic TRB CDR3s occurred in CXCR3-positive than in CXCR3-negative naive cells. CD5 surface expression was similar among naive subsets, and TCR strength was estimated by inference from TRB CDR3 properties.

Each TRB cDNA library was prepared by 5' RACE (with UMI labels). From the 5' RACE reads, TCRdb lists one entry per CDR3 protein and no DNA. The data include over 95,000 distinct CDR3 sequences; the top ten clones carry approximately 0.38%. The sample consisted of naive CXCR3+ CD8+ T cells from blood. Subset defined: CD45RO-CCR7+CD27+CD95- naive CD8+ T cells expressing CXCR3 (TNR3+). The sequence derives from a human donor in good health. Some clones in this sample may be carry-over from other donors' samples.

CDR3 region: CASSQGAGGLFYEQYF. The chain combines TRBV4-2 with TRBJ2-7; TCRdb lists TRBD2, though no DNA is available to test this call. The germline V gene has CDR1 LGHNA and CDR2 YNFKEQ. The CDR3 consists of 16 residues.